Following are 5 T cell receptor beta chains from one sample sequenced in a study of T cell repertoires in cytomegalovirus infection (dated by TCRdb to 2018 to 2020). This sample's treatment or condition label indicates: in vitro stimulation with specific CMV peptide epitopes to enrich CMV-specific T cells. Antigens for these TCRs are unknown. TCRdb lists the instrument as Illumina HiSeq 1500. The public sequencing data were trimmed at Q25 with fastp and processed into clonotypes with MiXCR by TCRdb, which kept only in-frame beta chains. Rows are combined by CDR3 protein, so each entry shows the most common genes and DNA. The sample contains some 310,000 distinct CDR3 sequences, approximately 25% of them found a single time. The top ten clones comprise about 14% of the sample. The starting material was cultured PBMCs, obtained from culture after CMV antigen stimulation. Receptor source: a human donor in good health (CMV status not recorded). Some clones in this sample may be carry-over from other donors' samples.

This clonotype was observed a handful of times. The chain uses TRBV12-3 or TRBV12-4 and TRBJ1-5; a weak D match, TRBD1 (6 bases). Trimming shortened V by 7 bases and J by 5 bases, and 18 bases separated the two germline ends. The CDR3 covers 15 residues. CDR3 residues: CASIAGTRGHQPQHF. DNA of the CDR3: TGTGCCAGCATTGCGGGTACCCGGGGGCATCAGCCCCAGCATTTT.

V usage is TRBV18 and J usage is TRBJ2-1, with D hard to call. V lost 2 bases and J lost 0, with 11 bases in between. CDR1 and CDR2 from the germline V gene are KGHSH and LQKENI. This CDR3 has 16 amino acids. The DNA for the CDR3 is TGTGCCAGCTCACCATCGGCGCTTAGCTCCTACAATGAGCAGTTCTTC. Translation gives CASSPSALSSYNEQFF.

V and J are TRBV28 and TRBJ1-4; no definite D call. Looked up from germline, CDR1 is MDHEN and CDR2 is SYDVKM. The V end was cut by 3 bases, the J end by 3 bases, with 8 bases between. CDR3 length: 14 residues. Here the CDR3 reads CASSFLGSNEKLFF. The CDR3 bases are TGTGCCAGCAGTTTTTTGGGATCTAATGAAAAACTGTTTTTT.

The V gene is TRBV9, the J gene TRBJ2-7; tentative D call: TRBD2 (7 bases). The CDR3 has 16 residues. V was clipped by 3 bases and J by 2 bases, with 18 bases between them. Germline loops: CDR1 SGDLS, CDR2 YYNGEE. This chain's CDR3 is CASSEGEGGTTYEQYF. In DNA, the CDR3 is TGTGCCAGCAGCGAGGGGGAGGGAGGGACGACCTACGAGCAGTACTTC. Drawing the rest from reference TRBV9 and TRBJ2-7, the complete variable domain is DSGVTQTPKHLITATGQRVTLRCSPRSGDLSVYWYQQSLDQGLQFLIQYYNGEERAKGNILERFSAQQFPDLHSELNLSSLELGDSALYFCASSEGEGGTTYEQYFGPGTRLTVT.

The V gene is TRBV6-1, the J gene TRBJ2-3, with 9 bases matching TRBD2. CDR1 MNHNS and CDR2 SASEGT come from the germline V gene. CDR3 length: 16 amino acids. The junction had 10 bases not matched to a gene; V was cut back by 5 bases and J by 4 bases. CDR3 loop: CASSTLWAGGPDTQYF. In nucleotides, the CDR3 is TGTGCCAGCAGTACCCTCTGGGCGGGAGGGCCAGATACGCAGTATTTT.